Presented here are 27 T cell receptor beta chains from one specimen sequenced in a study of blood T cell repertoires in COVID-19. Repertoires were generated with immunoSEQ multiplex PCR, while TCRdb's copy carries only in-frame clones and drops some. This table holds approximately 330,000 clones, approximately 90% found once. Sample: peripheral blood. These receptors originate from a woman aged 50 to 65 with active or convalescent COVID-19.

This chain uses TRBV30 with TRBJ2-3; 9 nucleotides match TRBD2. The CDR3 sequence is 15 residues long. Germline lookup yields CDR1 GTSNPN and CDR2 SVGIG (reference sequence). Losses at the gene ends were 0 bases for V and 4 bases for J; bases not matched to a gene: 5. The DNA of the CDR3 is TGTGCCTGGAGTGTAGGCGGGGGGGCCGCAGATACGCAGTATTTT. Amino acids: CAWSVGGGAADTQYF.

This clone showed up just once. The V and J genes are TRBV30 and TRBJ1-3; 8 bases match TRBD1. CDR3 length: 13 amino acids. The V gene end was trimmed by 4 bases and the J gene end by 3 bases; junction bases not matched to a gene: 2. Germline-derived CDR1 and CDR2 are GTSNPN and SVGIG (reference sequence). CDR3 amino acids: CAWTGGNGNTIYF. Written as DNA, the CDR3 is TGTGCCTGGACAGGGGGCAATGGAAACACCATATATTTT.

The chain has TRBV5-1 and TRBJ2-1; D remains unclear. The CDR3 spans 15 residues. V shed 4 bases and J shed 7 bases, with 18 bases lying between them. CDR1 is SGHRS, CDR2 YFSETQ, per germline. The CDR3 is CASSGTGSTRNEQFF. The DNA for the CDR3 is TGCGCCAGCAGCGGAACCGGGTCCACGAGGAATGAGCAGTTCTTC. Full variable domain (missing parts from reference TRBV5-1 and TRBJ2-1): KAGVTQTPRYLIKTRGQQVTLSCSPISGHRSVSWYQQTPGQGLQFLFEYFSETQRNKGNFPGRFSGRQFSNSRSEMNVSTLELGDSALYLCASSGTGSTRNEQFFGPGTRLTVL.

V and J are TRBV9 and TRBJ2-1; weak D call: TRBD2 (6 bases). This CDR3 region has 16 residues. V was cut by 0 bases and J by 4 bases, with 14 bases left in between. The germline gives CDR1 SGDLS, CDR2 YYNGEE. DNA of the CDR3: TGTGCCAGCAGCGTAGCTTTGGAGGGGTCATACAATGAGCAGTTCTTC. Protein: CASSVALEGSYNEQFF.

The chain uses TRBV19 and TRBJ1-1, with 7 bases that match TRBD1. V trimming: 11 bases; J trimming: 5 bases; junction bases outside the gene matches: 14. From germline, CDR1 is LNHDA and CDR2 SQIVND (reference sequence). There are 14 residues in the CDR3. This CDR3 is CACSQTGSRTEAFF. The DNA of the CDR3 is TGTGCCTGCTCACAGACAGGGAGTCGTACTGAAGCTTTCTTT.

The gene calls are TRBV9 and TRBJ2-1, with D perhaps matching TRBD2 (5 bases). The CDR3 has 16 amino acids. Looked up from germline, CDR1 is SGDLS and CDR2 is YYNGEE. V shed 4 bases and J shed 0 bases, with 14 bases lying between them. CDR3 DNA sequence: TGTGCCAGCAGCCCTGACGGGGTGGTCTCCTACAATGAGCAGTTCTTC. Its translation is CASSPDGVVSYNEQFF.

The V and J genes are TRBV30 and TRBJ1-3, with D perhaps matching TRBD1 (6 bases). Germline-derived CDR1 and CDR2 are GTSNPN and SVGIG (reference sequence). The length of the CDR3 is 17 residues. V was clipped by 8 bases and J by 0 bases, with 23 bases between them. The CDR3 here is CAGAGASYYYSGNTIYF. CDR3 DNA sequence: TGTGCCGGCGCAGGGGCTTCTTACTACTACTCTGGAAACACCATATATTTT.

V and J are TRBV2 and TRBJ1-2; 12 bases line up with TRBD1. CDR1 is SNHLY, CDR2 FYNNEI, per germline. J lost 7 bases, V lost 7 bases, and 10 bases had no gene match. CDR3 size: 15 residues. The chain's CDR3 is CASIKGGDRGLGYTF. DNA of the CDR3: TGTGCCAGCATAAAGGGAGGGGACAGGGGGCTTGGCTACACCTTC. The full variable domain, its missing parts supplied by reference TRBV2 and TRBJ1-2, is EPEVTQTPSHQVTQMGQEVILRCVPISNHLYFYWYRQILGQKVEFLVSFYNNEISEKSEIFDDQFSVERPDGSNFTLKIRSTKLEDSAMYFCASIKGGDRGLGYTFGSGTRLTVV.

This chain joins TRBV7-3 and TRBJ2-7; 11 positions match TRBD1. The trim removed 0 bases at V and 3 bases at J, leaving 1 base unmatched. The CDR3 sequence is 15 residues long. CDR1 and CDR2 from the germline V gene are SGHTA and FQGTGA. CDR3: CASSLTGQGVYEQYF. The CDR3 DNA reads TGTGCCAGCAGCTTAACGGGACAGGGGGTCTACGAGCAGTACTTC.

V is TRBV28 and J is TRBJ1-2; D is uncertain. Looked up from germline, CDR1 is MDHEN and CDR2 is SYDVKM. V was clipped by 1 base and J by 4 bases, with 13 bases between them. The CDR3 is 15 amino acids. CDR3 sequence: CASSLSVVPGYGYTF. CDR3 bases: TGTGCCAGCAGTTTATCAGTGGTTCCAGGCTATGGCTACACCTTC.

The V call is TRBV19, the J call TRBJ2-5; tentative D call: TRBD1 (6 bases). Germline V gene lookup returns CDR1 LNHDA and CDR2 SQIVND (reference sequence). The CDR3 has 15 residues. Trimming shortened V by 5 bases and J by 5 bases, and 18 bases separated the two germline ends. Here the CDR3 DNA reads TGTGCCAGTAGTTGGGAGACAGGTCCCGGGGAGACCCAGTACTTC. Its protein product is CASSWETGPGETQYF.

The genes are TRBV29-1 and TRBJ2-1; possibly TRBD2 for D (5 bases). The V gene's germline CDR1 is SQVTM and CDR2 ANQGSEA. The length of the CDR3 is 17 residues. The ends were cut back, 0 bases at V and 3 bases at J, with 18 bases in the middle. CDR3 in amino acids: CSVEDRVRGSVYNEQFF. For the CDR3, the DNA is TGCAGCGTTGAAGATCGAGTGAGAGGGTCGGTCTACAATGAGCAGTTCTTC.

The chain couples TRBV28 to TRBJ2-1, with 8 positions matching TRBD1. CDR3 length: 14 amino acids. Germline V lookup: CDR1 MDHEN, CDR2 SYDVKM. The J segment lost 3 bases and the V segment lost 5 bases, leaving 3 bases of the junction unmatched. CDR3 sequence: CASSPGQGYNEQFF. CDR3 DNA sequence: TGTGCCAGCAGTCCAGGACAGGGCTACAATGAGCAGTTCTTC.

This sequence joins TRBV27 and TRBJ1-5; tentatively, D is TRBD1 (6 bases). Germline assignment: CDR1 MNHEY and CDR2 SMNVEV (reference sequence). CDR3 length equals 17 residues. V gave up 2 bases and J gave up 0 bases, with 14 bases separating them. CDR3 residues: CASSLTTGKYSNQPQHF. The CDR3 nucleotides are TGTGCCAGCAGTTTAACGACAGGCAAATATAGCAATCAGCCCCAGCATTTT.

The rearrangement joins TRBV2 to TRBJ1-1; 8 bases are shared with TRBD1. This CDR3 has 15 amino acids. Germline V gene lookup returns CDR1 SNHLY and CDR2 FYNNEI. Trimming took 4 bases from V and 6 from J; bases not matched to a gene: 10. CDR3 bases: TGTGCCAGCAGTGCACTATCCAGGGGGCAGGCTGAAGCTTTCTTT. It specifies CASSALSRGQAEAFF.

The chain couples TRBV11-2 to TRBJ2-4, with 7 nucleotides matching TRBD1. Germline V gene sequence: CDR1 SGHAT, CDR2 FQNNGV. This CDR3 has 18 residues. The trim removed 2 bases at V and 4 bases at J, leaving 14 bases unmatched. The CDR3 DNA is TGTGCCAGCAGCTTACGACAGGGCAGGTTTGGTGGGAAAAACATTCAGTACTTC. This translates into CASSLRQGRFGGKNIQYF.

This chain links TRBV29-1 with TRBJ2-1; D may be TRBD1 (6 bases). Between the trimmed V and J ends, which lost 5 bases and 0 bases, there was a span of 23 bases. Looked up from germline, CDR1 is SQVTM and CDR2 is ANQGSEA. The CDR3 runs to 18 residues. The chain's CDR3 is CSVSPGTQSPSSYNEQFF. The CDR3, as DNA: TGCAGCGTTTCTCCCGGGACACAATCCCCTAGCTCCTACAATGAGCAGTTCTTC.

Only one count was recorded for this clone. The chain has TRBV4-1 and TRBJ2-7; 10 bases fit TRBD2. Germline V lookup: CDR1 MGHRA, CDR2 YSYEKL. The CDR3 is 17 amino acids. The V and J ends lost 4 bases and 7 bases, in that order; junction bases with no gene match: 16. CDR3 loop: CASSPWTSGDPEGEQYF. The CDR3 DNA sequence: TGCGCCAGCAGCCCCTGGACTAGCGGAGACCCTGAGGGGGAGCAGTACTTC.

This clone showed up just a few times. The chain combines TRBV21-1 with TRBJ1-1; the D segment call TRBD1 is taken from the table without a DNA check. TRBV21-1 is a known pseudogene. The CDR3 spans 16 residues. CDR3 nucleotides: TGTGCCAGCAGCAAAGGGGGACAGGGATCCAGCACTGAAGCTTTCTTT. Its translation: CASSKGGQGSSTEAFF.

This chain links TRBV6-5 with TRBJ1-2, with TRBD1 matching 7 bases. V lost 10 bases to trimming and J lost 2 bases; unmatched junction nucleotides: 7. The length of the CDR3 is 13 residues. The germline gives CDR1 MNHEY, CDR2 SVGAGI. The CDR3 DNA reads TGTGCCACCCGACAGGGCGGCAACTATGGCTACACCTTC. It specifies CATRQGGNYGYTF.

The V and J genes are TRBV7-2 and TRBJ2-3; D gene unclear. Germline V gene data show CDR1 as SGHTA and CDR2 as FQGNSA. The ends were cut back, 5 bases at V and 6 bases at J, with 6 bases in the middle. This CDR3 is built from 11 residues. The CDR3 DNA reads as TGTGCCAGCAGCGAAGCGGATACGCAGTATTTT. Amino acids: CASSEADTQYF.

The rearrangement uses TRBV18 and TRBJ2-2; 8 bases are shared with TRBD1. CDR1 is KGHSH, CDR2 LQKENI, per germline. V shed 4 bases and J 1 base; nucleotides not matched to a gene: 5. The CDR3 totals 16 residues. The DNA of the CDR3 is TGTGCCAGCTCACTTCAGGACAGGGTGAACACCGGGGAGCTGTTTTTT. It is translated as CASSLQDRVNTGELFF. Together with reference TRBV18 and TRBJ2-2, the CDR3 gives the full variable domain: NAGVMQNPRHLVRRRGQEARLRCSPMKGHSHVYWYRQLPEEGLKFMVYLQKENIIDESGMPKERFSAEFPKEGPSILRIQQVVRGDSAAYFCASSLQDRVNTGELFFGEGSRLTVL.

The CDR3 nucleotides are TGTGCCAGCTCACCATCGGCAGGGAACACTGAAGCTTTCTTT. As protein: CASSPSAGNTEAFF. The genes are TRBV18 and TRBJ1-1; D is unresolved. The CDR3 sequence is 14 residues long. From germline, CDR1 is KGHSH and CDR2 LQKENI. The germline V and J ends were trimmed by 2 bases and 1 base, with 8 bases remaining between them.

The V call is TRBV18, the J call TRBJ2-3; maybe TRBD2 (5 bases). CDR3 length: 17 residues. V was shortened by 0 bases and J by 2 bases, with 15 bases between the two germline ends. In germline, CDR1 is KGHSH, CDR2 LQKENI. Written as DNA, the CDR3 is TGTGCCAGCTCACCACCGTGGACTCGCGGTACCACAGATACGCAGTATTTT. This encodes CASSPPWTRGTTDTQYF.

The chain couples TRBV27 to TRBJ1-6, with D possibly TRBD1 on 6 matching bases. Per germline, CDR1 MNHEY and CDR2 SMNVEV (reference sequence). This CDR3 is built from 15 residues. V gave up 6 bases and J gave up 0 bases, with 9 bases separating them. In DNA, the CDR3 is TGTGCCAGCAGGGCGGACAGCTCCTATAATTCACCCCTCCACTTT. Its protein is CASRADSSYNSPLHF.

The V gene is TRBV20-1, the J gene TRBJ2-5; D possibly corresponds to TRBD1 (5 bases). The CDR3 has 11 residues. Between the trimmed V and J ends, which lost 3 bases and 5 bases, there was a span of 7 bases. The germline CDR1 and CDR2 sequences are DFQATT and SNEGSKA (reference sequence). CDR3 loop: CSARKGETQYF. CDR3 DNA sequence: TGCAGTGCTAGGAAGGGGGAGACCCAGTACTTC.

V is TRBV6-2 or TRBV6-3 and J is TRBJ2-5; D possibly corresponds to TRBD1 (6 bases). The CDR3 sequence is 14 residues long. The V gene lost 0 bases and the J gene lost 2 bases, with 7 bases spanning the gap. CDR1 is MNHEY and CDR2 is SVGEGT in the germline V gene. The CDR3: CASSYSDSQETQYF. The DNA of the CDR3 is TGTGCCAGCAGTTACTCGGACAGTCAAGAGACCCAGTACTTC.